Listed here are 28 T cell receptor beta chains from one sample, sequenced in a study of Ad26.COV2.S vaccination and SARS-CoV-2 variants. Treatment defined: about 20 received Ad26.COV2.S at low or high dose, single or two shots; 5 received placebo; per-sample allocation not given. The study sampled participants on day 63 after the first vaccine or placebo injection. Sequencing used immunoSEQ multiplex PCR; TCRdb keeps in-frame clones, though not all of them. The table shows about 350,000 clones, with around 89% occurring only once. The sample in question was peripheral blood, obtained in a trial of Ad26.COV2.S vaccine versus placebo. The receptors derive from a person between 18 and 65 years old who received the Ad26.COV2.S COVID-19 vaccine or a placebo.

This chain joins TRBV2 and TRBJ2-3; no reliable D call. The V gene's germline CDR1 is SNHLY and CDR2 FYNNEI. The germline V and J ends were trimmed by 7 bases and 1 base, with 9 bases remaining between them. CDR3 size: 13 residues. DNA of the CDR3: TGTGCCAGCACCCCCGCGGGCACAGATACGCAGTATTTT. This codes for CASTPAGTDTQYF.

The CDR3 sequence is CASSPETLSNQPQHF. The CDR3 region has the DNA TGTGCCAGCTCACCCGAGACACTTAGCAATCAGCCCCAGCATTTT. The chain uses TRBV18 and TRBJ1-5, with D uncertain. Trimming removed 3 bases at V and 0 bases at J, with 9 bases between. This CDR3 contains 15 residues. Germline V gene lookup returns CDR1 KGHSH and CDR2 LQKENI.

This chain links TRBV19 with TRBJ1-4; no clear D. CDR1 is LNHDA and CDR2 is SQIVND in the germline V gene (reference sequence). The CDR3 is made up of 16 amino acids. Trimming pared 3 bases from V and 0 bases from J, leaving 11 bases between. CDR3 in amino acids: CASSIDAGTTNEKLFF. The CDR3 DNA is TGTGCCAGTAGTATCGACGCCGGAACAACTAATGAAAAACTGTTTTTT.

V gene TRBV7-8 combines with J gene TRBJ2-5, with D possibly being TRBD1 or TRBD2 (5 bases each). The germline CDR1 and CDR2 sequences are SGHVS and FQNEAQ. There are 14 residues in the CDR3. V lost 0 bases to trimming and J lost 5 bases, with 10 bases between them. The chain's CDR3 is CASSLAQGDETQYF. In DNA form, the CDR3 reads TGTGCCAGCAGCTTAGCGCAGGGAGACGAGACCCAGTACTTC.

The CDR3 loop is CASSLGRGTYEQYF. In DNA form, the CDR3 reads TGTGCCAGCAGCTTAGGCAGGGGAACCTACGAGCAGTACTTC. The rearrangement uses TRBV7-3 and TRBJ2-7; maybe TRBD1 (6 bases). Trimming pared 2 bases from V and 2 bases from J, leaving 10 bases between. The germline CDR1 and CDR2 sequences are SGHTA and FQGTGA. This CDR3 has 14 residues.

The CDR3: CASSYPQGSYGYTF. The CDR3 DNA reads as TGTGCCAGCAGCTACCCACAGGGGAGCTATGGCTACACCTTC. The chain links TRBV7-2 to TRBJ1-2; TRBD1 matches 7 bases. The V and J ends lost 4 bases and 4 bases, in that order; junction bases with no gene match: 6. This CDR3 is built from 14 residues. Germline V gene data show CDR1 as SGHTA and CDR2 as FQGNSA.

The rearrangement links TRBV28 to TRBJ1-2; 7 bases fit TRBD1. Trimming removed 5 bases from V and 2 bases from J; junction bases left unmatched: 8. CDR3 length: 15 amino acids. Germline V CDR1 and CDR2: MDHEN, SYDVKM. The CDR3 region has the DNA TGTGCCAGCAGTCTTAGACAGGGAAGGAACTATGGCTACACCTTC. It specifies CASSLRQGRNYGYTF.

This chain connects TRBV5-1 to TRBJ2-3; the D is unclear. Trimming removed 3 bases from V and 2 bases from J, with 1 base in between. Per the germline V gene, CDR1 is SGHRS and CDR2 is YFSETQ. The CDR3 consists of 11 residues. The CDR3 sequence is CASSSTDTQYF. DNA of the CDR3: TGCGCCAGCAGCTCCACAGATACGCAGTATTTT.

The V and J genes are TRBV7-3 and TRBJ1-4, with 10 positions matching TRBD1. Germline loops: CDR1 SGHTA, CDR2 FQGTGA. The CDR3 totals 15 residues. Trimming cost V 5 bases and J 7 bases; bases outside gene matches: 7. The CDR3 DNA sequence: TGTGCCAGCAGCATGACAGGGGGCGCGGGTGAAAAACTGTTTTTT. Encoded protein: CASSMTGGAGEKLFF.

V and J are TRBV10-3 and TRBJ2-3, with D possibly TRBD1 on 5 matching bases. This CDR3 has 15 amino acids. Germline V gene data show CDR1 as ENHRY and CDR2 as SYGVKD. The V end lost 0 bases, the J end lost 0 bases, and 7 bases lay between the germline ends. CDR3 loop: CAISESTASTDTQYF. CDR3 in DNA: TGTGCCATCAGTGAGTCGACAGCGAGCACAGATACGCAGTATTTT.

The V call is TRBV4-3, the J call TRBJ1-1, with 8 bases lining up with TRBD1. Trimming removed 2 bases from V and 0 bases from J; junction bases left unmatched: 14. Per germline, CDR1 LGHNA and CDR2 YSLEER. The CDR3 runs 19 residues. In nucleotides, the CDR3 is TGCGCCAGCAGCCAATCACCGGGACAGGTGAGGGCAATGAACACTGAAGCTTTCTTT. It codes for CASSQSPGQVRAMNTEAFF.

The chain carries TRBV18 and TRBJ2-7; 7 nucleotides line up with TRBD1. CDR3 length: 15 residues. V trimming: 3 bases; J trimming: 4 bases; junction bases outside the gene matches: 9. CDR1 KGHSH and CDR2 LQKENI come from the germline V gene. In DNA form, the CDR3 reads TGTGCCAGCTCACCTCCTTCGGGACAGAGATACGAGCAGTACTTC. This codes for CASSPPSGQRYEQYF.

The chain combines TRBV30 with TRBJ1-1, with D perhaps matching TRBD1 (5 bases). V was trimmed by 4 bases and J by 4 bases, leaving 16 bases between them. This CDR3 contains 14 residues. The germline V gene has CDR1 GTSNPN and CDR2 SVGIG (reference sequence). Here the CDR3 reads CAWTPGGFGTEAFF. As DNA, the CDR3 is TGTGCCTGGACCCCTGGGGGTTTCGGCACTGAAGCTTTCTTT.

The V call is TRBV5-4, the J call TRBJ1-6; D remains ambiguous. The CDR3 spans 13 residues. V lost 4 bases and J 10 bases, leaving 12 bases between the germline ends. Germline-derived CDR1 and CDR2 are SGHNT and YYREEE (reference sequence). CDR3 amino acids: CASSRPEGSPLHF. For the CDR3, the DNA is TGTGCCAGCAGCCGACCAGAGGGATCACCCCTCCACTTT.

The V and J genes are TRBV7-3 and TRBJ2-1; 7 positions match TRBD2. V was clipped by 3 bases and J by 5 bases; unmatched bases: 7. The CDR3 has 15 residues. Germline values: CDR1 SGHTA, CDR2 FQGTGA. This CDR3 reads CASSFSLAADNEQFF. CDR3 DNA sequence: TGTGCCAGCAGCTTTTCCCTAGCGGCCGACAATGAGCAGTTCTTC.

The chain is built from TRBV19 and TRBJ2-2; D possibly corresponds to TRBD2 (6 bases). CDR1 is LNHDA and CDR2 is SQIVND in the germline V gene (reference sequence). Deletions cut 1 base from V and 3 bases from J, with 15 bases between. The CDR3 covers 17 residues. CDR3 nucleotide sequence: TGTGCCAGTAGTATAGTAGGGCTAGCGAGTTACACCGGGGAGCTGTTTTTT. Amino acid sequence: CASSIVGLASYTGELFF.

The chain is built from TRBV9 and TRBJ1-1, with D hard to call. Between the trimmed V and J ends, which lost 3 bases and 4 bases, there was a span of 19 bases. This CDR3 spans 16 amino acids. Looked up from germline, CDR1 is SGDLS and CDR2 is YYNGEE. CDR3 nucleotides: TGTGCCAGCAGCGAGCGATACGGGCGACGCGGCACTGAAGCTTTCTTT. This sequence encodes CASSERYGRRGTEAFF.

This rearrangement joins TRBV6-2 or TRBV6-3 to TRBJ2-7, with D possibly matching TRBD1 (6 bases). From germline, CDR1 is MNHEY and CDR2 SVGEGT. CDR3 length: 15 amino acids. V was cut by 0 bases and J by 5 bases, with 14 bases left in between. CDR3 DNA sequence: TGTGCCAGCAGTTACTCGACGCAGGGGATCGACGAGCAGTACTTC. This codes for CASSYSTQGIDEQYF.

The chain joins TRBV28 to TRBJ2-7; 7 nucleotides match TRBD2. CDR3 size: 14 residues. Per the germline V gene, CDR1 is MDHEN and CDR2 is SYDVKM. The V segment lost 3 bases and the J segment 4 bases; nucleotides outside the gene matches: 6. CDR3 sequence reads: CASSLTRETYEQYF. The CDR3, as DNA: TGTGCCAGCAGTTTGACGCGGGAGACGTACGAGCAGTACTTC.

The V and J genes are TRBV7-3 and TRBJ2-3; TRBD1 is a possible D gene (6 bases). This CDR3 has 16 residues. V lost 2 bases and J lost 1, with 13 bases in between. The germline CDR1 and CDR2 sequences are SGHTA and FQGTGA. The CDR3 DNA follows: TGTGCCAGCAGCTTAGAGTTTGGGGGCGGCACAGATACGCAGTATTTT. Protein product: CASSLEFGGGTDTQYF.

CDR3 DNA sequence: TGTGCCAGCAGCTTAGACCACGGCCCCTACAATGAGCAGTTCTTC. Encoded protein: CASSLDHGPYNEQFF. The V and J genes are TRBV7-3 and TRBJ2-1; D gene unclear. This CDR3 is 15 amino acids long. Between the trimmed V and J ends, which lost 2 bases and 2 bases, there was a span of 10 bases. Germline CDR1 and CDR2: SGHTA and FQGTGA.

The chain is built from TRBV20-1 and TRBJ2-7, with D possibly being TRBD1 (5 bases). Germline lookup yields CDR1 DFQATT and CDR2 SNEGSKA (reference sequence). The V and J ends lost 3 bases and 5 bases respectively, with 11 bases between them. This CDR3 is 12 amino acids long. In DNA, the CDR3 is TGCAGTGCTAGTCTCAGGGCCCACGAGCAGTACTTC. Translated, it gives CSASLRAHEQYF.

The chain carries TRBV5-4 and TRBJ1-5; 8 bases are shared with TRBD1. Per germline, CDR1 SGHNT and CDR2 YYREEE (reference sequence). This CDR3 is built from 15 residues. Unmatched junction bases numbered 10, after V lost 3 bases and J lost 8 bases. CDR3 sequence reads: CASSSDRGPMKPQHF. The CDR3 bases are TGTGCCAGCAGCTCCGACAGGGGACCTATGAAGCCCCAGCATTTT.

The chain uses TRBV6-5 and TRBJ2-7, with D perhaps matching TRBD1 or TRBD2 (7 bases each). Germline assignment: CDR1 MNHEY and CDR2 SVGAGI. The V gene lost 0 bases and the J gene lost 4 bases, with 10 bases spanning the gap. This CDR3 is 14 amino acids long. The CDR3 sequence: CASSYSQGGYEQYF. As DNA, the CDR3 is TGTGCCAGCAGTTACTCCCAGGGGGGGTACGAGCAGTACTTC.

Here the CDR3 DNA reads TGTGCCAGCAGTTGGGCCACCCCCGGAGATGAGCAGTTCTTC. Its translation: CASSWATPGDEQFF. This chain links TRBV27 with TRBJ2-1; D ambiguous. Trimming cost V 4 bases and J 8 bases, with 15 bases left between them. The CDR3 totals 14 residues. CDR1 MNHEY and CDR2 SMNVEV come from the germline V gene (reference sequence).

This chain links TRBV7-3 with TRBJ1-1; D is unresolved. This CDR3 comprises 13 residues. Between the trimmed V and J ends, which lost 5 bases and 1 base, there was a span of 8 bases. Germline CDR1 is SGHTA and CDR2 is FQGTGA. CDR3 region: CASSPDGNTEAFF. The DNA for the CDR3 is TGTGCCAGCAGCCCGGACGGGAACACTGAAGCTTTCTTT.

This chain uses TRBV7-6 with TRBJ2-7; D perhaps matches TRBD2 (5 bases). V was trimmed by 5 bases and J by 2 bases, leaving 16 bases between them. The CDR3 has 15 amino acids. CDR1 is SGHVS and CDR2 is FNYEAQ in the germline V gene. CDR3 in amino acids: CASSNRTSGPYEQYF. For the CDR3, the DNA is TGTGCCAGCAGCAATAGAACCAGCGGCCCCTACGAGCAGTACTTC. Supplemented by reference TRBV7-6 and TRBJ2-7, the full variable domain reads GAGVSQSPRYKVTKRGQDVALRCDPISGHVSLYWYRQALGQGPEFLTYFNYEAQQDKSGLPNDRFSAERPEGSISTLTIQRTEQRDSAMYRCASSNRTSGPYEQYFGPGTRLTVT.

In the case of this clone: The germline gene is not matched at one end of the junction; a read error may be the cause. V usage is TRBV9 and J usage is TRBJ2-7; possible D gene TRBD2, 6 bases. CDR1 and CDR2 (germline): SGDLS, YYNGEE. This CDR3 has 13 residues. CDR3 coding DNA: TGTGCCAGCAGCGTAGGGGTTTCGGGACTGCGCAACTTC. Translated, it gives CASSVGVSGLRNF.